This TCR beta chain was sequenced during a study of Graves' ophthalmopathy and Graves' hyperthyroidism. Study outcomes and limitations: In blood appeared most of the expanded thyroid clonotypes whose frequency exceeded 0.001.

The J segment lost 6 bases and the V segment lost 4 bases, leaving 9 bases of the junction unmatched. CDR1 and CDR2 from the germline V gene are LGHNA and YSLEER. The CDR3 spans 16 residues. In its sample, this clonotype was seen once. The antigen remains unidentified. The TCR beta CDR3 regions underwent amplification from RNA transcripts. HTBI-primed first-round RT-PCR preceded second-round multiplex PCR. TCRdb re-called the multiplex PCR reads through MiXCR, storing one row per CDR3 protein. The repertoire consists of 650,000 to 900,000 distinct CDR3 sequences, with 40% occurring once and the leading ten covering roughly 45%.

The sample was peripheral blood. The receptor's source is an adult man with Graves' ophthalmopathy. The genes are TRBV4-3 and TRBJ1-6; 7 nucleotides line up with TRBD1. DNA of the CDR3: TGCGCCAGCAGCCTTTCCGGACAGGCGTCTAATTCACCCCTCCACTTT. The encoded protein is CASSLSGQASNSPLHF.